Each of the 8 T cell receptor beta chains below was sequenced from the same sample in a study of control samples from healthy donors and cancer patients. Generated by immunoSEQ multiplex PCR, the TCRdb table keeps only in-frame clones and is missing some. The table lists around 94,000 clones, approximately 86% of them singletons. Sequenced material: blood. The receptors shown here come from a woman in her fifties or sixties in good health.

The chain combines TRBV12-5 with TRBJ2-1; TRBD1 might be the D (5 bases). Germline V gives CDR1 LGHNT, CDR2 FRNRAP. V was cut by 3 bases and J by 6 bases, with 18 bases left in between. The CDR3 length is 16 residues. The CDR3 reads CASGFRGAGMSNEQFF. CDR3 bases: TGTGCTAGTGGTTTTAGGGGCGCCGGTATGAGCAATGAGCAGTTCTTC.

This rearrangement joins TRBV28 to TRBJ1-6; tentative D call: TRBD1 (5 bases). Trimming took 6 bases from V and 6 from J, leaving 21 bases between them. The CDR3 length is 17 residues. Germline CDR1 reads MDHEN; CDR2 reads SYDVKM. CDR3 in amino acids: CASSLYLQAGFNSPLHF. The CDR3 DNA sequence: TGTGCCAGCAGCCTTTATCTGCAGGCAGGGTTTAATTCACCCCTCCACTTT.

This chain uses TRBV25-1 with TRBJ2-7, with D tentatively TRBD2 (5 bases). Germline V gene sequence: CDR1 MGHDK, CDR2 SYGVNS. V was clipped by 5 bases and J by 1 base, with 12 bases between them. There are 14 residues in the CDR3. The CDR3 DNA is TGTGCCAGCAGTAGGCAGACGGGATCCTACGAGCAGTACTTC. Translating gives CASSRQTGSYEQYF.

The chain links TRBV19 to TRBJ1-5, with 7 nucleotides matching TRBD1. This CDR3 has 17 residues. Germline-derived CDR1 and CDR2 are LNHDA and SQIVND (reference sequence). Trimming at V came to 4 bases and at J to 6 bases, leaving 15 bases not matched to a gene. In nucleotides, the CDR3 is TGTGCCAGTAGTACCTACCGACAGGGTACGGACTTTCAGCCCCAGCATTTT. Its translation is CASSTYRQGTDFQPQHF. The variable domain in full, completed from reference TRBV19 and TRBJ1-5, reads DGGITQSPKYLFRKEGQNVTLSCEQNLNHDAMYWYRQDPGQGLRLIYYSQIVNDFQKGDIAEGYSVSREKKESFPLTVTSAQKNPTAFYLCASSTYRQGTDFQPQHFGDGTRLSIL.

CDR3 in DNA: TGTGCCAGTAAGGCCGGGGAGGTGACCGGGGAGCTGTTTTTT. This encodes CASKAGEVTGELFF. V is TRBV19 and J is TRBJ2-2, with D perhaps matching TRBD2 (6 bases). Germline CDR1 reads LNHDA; CDR2 reads SQIVND (reference sequence). CDR3 length equals 14 residues. V lost 7 bases, J lost 5 bases, and 14 bases lay in between.

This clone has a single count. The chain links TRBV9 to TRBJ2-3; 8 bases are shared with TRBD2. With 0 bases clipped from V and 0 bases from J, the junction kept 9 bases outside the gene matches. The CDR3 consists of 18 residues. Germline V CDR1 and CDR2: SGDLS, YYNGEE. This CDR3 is CASSVDQSGGPSTDTQYF. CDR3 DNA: TGTGCCAGCAGCGTAGATCAGAGCGGGGGCCCAAGCACAGATACGCAGTATTTT.

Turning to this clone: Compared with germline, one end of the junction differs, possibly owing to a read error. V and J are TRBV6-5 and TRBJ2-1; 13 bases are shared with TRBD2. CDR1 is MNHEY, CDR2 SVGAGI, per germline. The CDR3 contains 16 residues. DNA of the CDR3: TGTGCCAGCAGTTCCGAAACTAGCGGGAGGGCTACTCGGTTGGTCTTC. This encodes CASSSETSGRATRLVF.

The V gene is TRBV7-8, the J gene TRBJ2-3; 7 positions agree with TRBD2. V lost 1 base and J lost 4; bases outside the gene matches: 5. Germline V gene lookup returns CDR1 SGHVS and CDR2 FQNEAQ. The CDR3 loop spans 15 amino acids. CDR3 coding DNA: TGTGCCAGCAGCTTAGACGGGAGGAACCCAGATACGCAGTATTTT. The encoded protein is CASSLDGRNPDTQYF.